Listed here are 21 T cell receptor beta chains from one sample, sequenced in a study of tumor-infiltrating lymphocytes in primary liver carcinoma. Making TCR beta cDNA involved approximately 0.5 ug total RNA and a constant-region primer. Three rounds of nested multiplex PCR with slightly modified ARM-PCR produced TCR beta libraries. Amplification in the first two PCR rounds was performed using TRBV1-TRBV30 forward primers and a C-beta reverse primer for 10 cycles each. TCRdb reanalysed the multiplex PCR reads using MiXCR and keeps one entry per CDR3 protein. The sample lists 100,000 to 150,000 distinct CDR3 sequences, roughly three fifths occurring once. Co-extraction of RNA and DNA was performed on 20-30 mg of unsorted bulk tissue. The sequenced material came from liver tumor tissue from sampling region 3. The subset denotes: tumor region T3, left-lateral pole. Receptors were obtained from a woman aged 55-69 years with primary liver carcinoma and hepatitis B virus infection.

This rearrangement joins TRBV28 to TRBJ2-4; TRBD2 matches at 7 bases. The CDR3 length is 16 residues. V dropped 2 bases and J dropped 1; count of bases not matched to a gene: 5. Germline V gene data show CDR1 as MDHEN and CDR2 as SYDVKM. CDR3 bases: TGTGCCAGCAGTTTAGAGACTAGCTGGGCCAAAAACATTCAGTACTTC. Translated, it gives CASSLETSWAKNIQYF. The full variable domain, rest sourced from reference TRBV28 and TRBJ2-4, is DVKVTQSSRYLVKRTGEKVFLECVQDMDHENMFWYRQDPGLGLRLIYFSYDVKMKEKGDIPEGYSVSREKKERFSLILESASTNQTSMYLCASSLETSWAKNIQYFGAGTRLSVL.

This clonotype showed up just a few times. A clone one base away is much larger, so this may be a read error. This chain links TRBV7-9 with TRBJ2-1, with TRBD2 matching over 10 bases. The CDR3 length is 14 residues. Germline-derived CDR1 and CDR2 are SEHNR and FQNEAQ (reference sequence). The CDR3 nucleotides are TGTTCCAGCAACGAAGCGGGAGGGAACAATGAGCAGTTCTTC. Translation: CSSNEAGGNNEQFF. Filled out from reference TRBV7-9 and TRBJ2-1, the complete variable domain reads DTGVSQNPRHKITKRGQNVTFRCDPISEHNRLYWYRQTLGQGPEFLTYFQNEAQLEKSRLLSDRFSAERPKGSFSTLEIQRTEQGDSAMYLCSSNEAGGNNEQFFGPGTRLTVL.

A word on this clonotype: The junction and the germline gene differ at one end; a read error may be behind it. The chain has TRBV11-3 and TRBJ2-1; 9 bases fit TRBD2. Germline V CDR1 and CDR2: SGHNT, YENEEA. This CDR3 region has 18 residues. The CDR3 loop is CDSSLGQGGRAGYIEQFF. As DNA, the CDR3 is TGTGACAGCAGCTTAGGCCAAGGCGGGAGGGCCGGCTACATTGAGCAGTTCTTC.

A note on this clonotype: The junction does not match germline at one end; this may be a read error. The V and J genes are TRBV6-1 and TRBJ2-2; the D gene is possibly TRBD2 (5 bases). Germline CDR1 reads MNHNS; CDR2 reads SASEGT. The CDR3 has 12 amino acids. CDR3 sequence: CACSRLTGELPF. In DNA form, the CDR3 reads TGTGCCTGCTCTAGGCTCACCGGGGAGCTGCCTTTT.

The chain employs TRBV5-4 and TRBJ2-1; D not resolved. From germline, CDR1 is SGHNT and CDR2 YYREEE (reference sequence). With 6 bases removed from V and 0 bases from J, the gap between germline ends came to 10 bases. This CDR3 has 14 residues. The CDR3 coding sequence is TGTGCCAGCACCAGGAGTAGCTCCTACAATGAGCAGTTCTTC. Translated, it gives CASTRSSSYNEQFF.

Concerning this clonotype: The CDR3 does not close with the conserved phenylalanine or tryptophan, likely indicating a read error. The chain has TRBV12-3 or TRBV12-4 and TRBJ1-1, with unresolved D. This CDR3 region has 15 residues. CDR3 nucleotides: TGTGCTAGCAGTTTATCCCCCGGGCTTGCGGGGAAAGCTTTCTAT. Its translation is CASSLSPGLAGKAFY.

Ten or more counts support this clonotype. CDR3 sequence (DNA): TGTGCCAGCAGTGTCAGTAGGAACATTCAGTACTTC. It is translated as CASSVSRNIQYF. The rearrangement links TRBV12-3 or TRBV12-4 to TRBJ2-4; D gene uncertain. Trimming took off 5 bases at V and 7 bases at J, with 9 bases between the two ends. There are 12 residues in the CDR3.

Remarks on this clonotype: Relative to the germline gene, one junction end is altered; a read error may explain this. V usage is TRBV29-1 and J usage is TRBJ2-3; 9 bases match TRBD2. Looked up from germline, CDR1 is SQVTM and CDR2 is ANQGSEA. The CDR3 loop spans 16 amino acids. The CDR3 here is CSVGSGSSVWTDTQYF. DNA for the CDR3: TGCAGTGTCGGTAGCGGGAGTTCGGTATGGACAGATACACAGTATTTT.

With regard to this clonotype: Mismatch with germline at one junction end may stem from a read error. V is TRBV4-1 and J is TRBJ2-7; D remains ambiguous. Germline lookup yields CDR1 MGHRA and CDR2 YSYEKL. The CDR3 is 15 residues long. Written as DNA, the CDR3 is TGCGCCAGCAGTCAAGTGACTCATGAACCCTACGAGCAGTACTTC. This translates into CASSQVTHEPYEQYF.

As for this clonotype: An end of the junction does not agree with germline; a read error may underlie this. The V call is TRBV4-2, the J call TRBJ2-6; maybe TRBD1 (5 bases). Germline assignment: CDR1 LGHNA and CDR2 YNFKEQ. The CDR3 loop spans 16 amino acids. CDR3 coding DNA: TGTGTCAGCAGCCGGACGCTAAATTCTGGGGCCAACGTCCTAACTTTC. Its translation is CVSSRTLNSGANVLTF.

Details on this clonotype: A much larger clone differs from this one at a single base, so this may be a read error. This chain joins TRBV5-5 and TRBJ1-2; possibly TRBD1 for D (5 bases). CDR3 size: 14 residues. Germline V gene sequence: CDR1 SGHKS, CDR2 YYEKEE (reference sequence). V lost 4 bases and J lost 10, with 20 bases in between. As DNA, the CDR3 is TGTGCCAGCAGCCGAGGGACGGCCGAGAGAGACTACACCTTC. Translated: CASSRGTAERDYTF.

This chain uses TRBV11-2 with TRBJ2-5; D might be TRBD2 (7 bases). The CDR3 has 13 residues. Germline V gene sequence: CDR1 SGHAT, CDR2 FQNNGV. The CDR3 reads CTMSLGGAETQYF. CDR3 nucleotides: TGTACCATGAGCTTGGGGGGGGCGGAGACCCAGTACTTC.

This clonotype was picked up many times. This chain uses TRBV28 with TRBJ2-2, with 8 bases identical to TRBD2. Germline V CDR1 and CDR2: MDHEN, SYDVKM. The length of the CDR3 is 15 residues. J gave up 4 bases and V 10 bases, and 11 bases lay outside the gene matches. The CDR3 DNA follows: TGTGCCACCGCCCCGGGACTAGGGGGCACCGGGGAGCTGTTTTTT. Its protein is CATAPGLGGTGELFF.

The chain links TRBV20-1 to TRBJ1-6, with a possible D match to TRBD1 (5 bases). CDR1 and CDR2 (germline): DFQATT, SNEGSKA (reference sequence). With 6 bases removed from V and 9 bases from J, the gap between germline ends came to 21 bases. This CDR3 comprises 15 residues. CDR3 DNA: TGCAGTGCCCCGACAGCGCAGGGAGCTACTTCACCCCTCCACTTT. This encodes CSAPTAQGATSPLHF.

Concerning this clonotype: The junction differs from germline at one of its ends, possibly a read error. This chain joins TRBV4-1 and TRBJ2-5, with a tentative D call TRBD1 (7 bases). Germline CDR1 is MGHRA and CDR2 is YSYEKL. The CDR3 contains 15 residues. The CDR3 sequence is CASSPVLARGETQYF. In DNA form, the CDR3 reads TGCGCCAGCAGCCCCGTACTAGCCAGGGGGGAGACTCAGTACTTC.

Of note for this clonotype: A read error may explain this, as a much larger clone is one base away. The rearrangement links TRBV28 to TRBJ2-7, with 8 bases identical to TRBD2. Germline V gene data show CDR1 as MDHEN and CDR2 as SYDVKM. This CDR3 has 15 amino acids. Germline trimming cut 4 bases from V and 0 bases from J; bases unmatched to any gene: 5. CDR3 DNA sequence: TGTGCCAGCAGTTACAGCGGGAGCCGCTCCTACGAGCAGTACTTC. Amino acid sequence: CASSYSGSRSYEQYF.

The chain combines TRBV30 with TRBJ2-7; unclear D gene. Germline values: CDR1 GTSNPN, CDR2 SVGIG (reference sequence). This CDR3 has 11 residues. V lost 0 bases and J 4 bases, leaving 4 bases between the germline ends. The CDR3 is CAWSVHYEQYF. DNA for the CDR3: TGTGCCTGGAGTGTACATTACGAGCAGTACTTC.

The V and J genes are TRBV5-1 and TRBJ2-7; D unresolved. CDR3 length equals 14 residues. Trimming cost V 1 base and J 4 bases, with 12 bases left between them. Germline loops: CDR1 SGHRS, CDR2 YFSETQ. CDR3 amino acids: CASSLLLQGYEQYF. CDR3 DNA sequence: TGCGCCAGCAGCTTGTTATTACAAGGGTACGAGCAGTACTTC.

As concerns this clonotype: This could be a read error, since a much larger clone is one nucleotide away. The V gene is TRBV24-1, the J gene TRBJ2-1, with a tentative D call TRBD2 (5 bases). CDR3 length: 13 amino acids. Germline assignment: CDR1 KGHDR and CDR2 SFDVKD. CDR3 region: CAASDYERNEQFF. CDR3 DNA: TGTGCCGCCAGTGACTACGAGCGAAATGAGCAGTTCTTC.

This clonotype was recorded a few times. This chain uses TRBV29-1 with TRBJ1-1; D perhaps matches TRBD1 (5 bases). The CDR3 extends over 14 amino acids. Looked up from germline, CDR1 is SQVTM and CDR2 is ANQGSEA. V lost 1 base to trimming and J lost 4 bases, with 13 bases between them. CDR3 nucleotide sequence: TGCAGCGTTGAAGTAACGGGGGAGGGCACTGAAGCTTTCTTT. Its translation: CSVEVTGEGTEAFF.

In its sample, this clonotype was seen once. The junction does not match germline at one end; this may be a read error. The rearrangement uses TRBV29-1 and TRBJ2-5; D possibly matches TRBD1 or TRBD2 (5 bases each). This CDR3 is 14 amino acids long. Germline V gene lookup returns CDR1 SQVTM and CDR2 ANQGSEA. The CDR3 is CSVDRGVNQETQYF. CDR3 nucleotide sequence: TGCAGTGTTGACCGGGGCGTGAACCAAGAGACCCAGTACTTC.